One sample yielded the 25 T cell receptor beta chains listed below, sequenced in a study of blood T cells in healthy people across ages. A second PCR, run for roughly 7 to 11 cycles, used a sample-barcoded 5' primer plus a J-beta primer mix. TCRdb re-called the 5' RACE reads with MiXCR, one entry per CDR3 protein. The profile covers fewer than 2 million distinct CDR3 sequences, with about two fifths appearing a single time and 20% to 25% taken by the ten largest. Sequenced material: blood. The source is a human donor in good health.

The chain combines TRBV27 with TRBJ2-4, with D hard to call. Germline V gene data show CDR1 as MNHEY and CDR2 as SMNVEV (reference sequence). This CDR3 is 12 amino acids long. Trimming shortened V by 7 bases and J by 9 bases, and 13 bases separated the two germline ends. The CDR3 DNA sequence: TGTGCCAGCATCGGCCGAAAGGGCATTCAGTACTTC. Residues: CASIGRKGIQYF.

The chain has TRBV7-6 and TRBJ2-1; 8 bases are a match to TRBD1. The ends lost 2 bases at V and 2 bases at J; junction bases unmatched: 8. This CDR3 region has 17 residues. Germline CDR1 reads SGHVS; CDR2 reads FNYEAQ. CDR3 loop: CASSLSPDRDPYNEQFF. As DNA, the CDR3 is TGTGCCAGCAGCTTATCCCCGGACAGGGACCCCTACAATGAGCAGTTCTTC.

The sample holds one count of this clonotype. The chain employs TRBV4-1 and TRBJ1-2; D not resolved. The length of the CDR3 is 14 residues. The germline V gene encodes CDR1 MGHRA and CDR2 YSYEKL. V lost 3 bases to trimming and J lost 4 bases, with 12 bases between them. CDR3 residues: CASSHELGTYGYTF. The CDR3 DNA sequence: TGCGCCAGCAGCCATGAGCTAGGAACCTATGGCTACACCTTC.

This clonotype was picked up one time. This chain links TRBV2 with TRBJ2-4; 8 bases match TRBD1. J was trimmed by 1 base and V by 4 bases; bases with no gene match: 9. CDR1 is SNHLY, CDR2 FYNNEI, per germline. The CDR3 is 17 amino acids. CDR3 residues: CASSASRDRTAKNIQYF. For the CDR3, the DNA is TGTGCCAGCAGTGCATCCCGGGACAGGACGGCCAAAAACATTCAGTACTTC.

The CDR3 region has the DNA TGTGCCAGCAGCTCAGGGACAGAAAATTTTAACTATGGCTACACCTTC. Encoded protein: CASSSGTENFNYGYTF. The chain carries TRBV11-2 and TRBJ1-2, with 7 bases matching TRBD1. Per the germline V gene, CDR1 is SGHAT and CDR2 is FQNNGV. The J segment lost 1 base and the V segment lost 4 bases, leaving 9 bases of the junction unmatched. This CDR3 is built from 16 residues.

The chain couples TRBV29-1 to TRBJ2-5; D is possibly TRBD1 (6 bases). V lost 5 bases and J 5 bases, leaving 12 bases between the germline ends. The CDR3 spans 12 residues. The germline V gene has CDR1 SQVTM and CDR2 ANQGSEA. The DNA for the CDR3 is TGCAGCGTTACCCAGGGGATTGAGACCCAGTACTTC. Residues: CSVTQGIETQYF.

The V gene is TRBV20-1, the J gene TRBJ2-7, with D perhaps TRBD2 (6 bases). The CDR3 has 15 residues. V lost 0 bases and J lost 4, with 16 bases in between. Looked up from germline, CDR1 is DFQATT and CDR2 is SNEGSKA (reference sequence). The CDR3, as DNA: TGCAGTGCTAGAGATCGGGTAGCGGTGACTTACGAGCAGTACTTC. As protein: CSARDRVAVTYEQYF.

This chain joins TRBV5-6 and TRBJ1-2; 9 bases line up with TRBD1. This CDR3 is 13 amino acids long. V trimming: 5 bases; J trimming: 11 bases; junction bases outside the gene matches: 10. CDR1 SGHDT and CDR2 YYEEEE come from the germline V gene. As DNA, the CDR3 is TGTGCCAGCAGTACAACCGGGACAGGGTGGTACACCTTC. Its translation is CASSTTGTGWYTF.

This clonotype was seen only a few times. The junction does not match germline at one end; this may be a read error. This CDR3 is CSVSGRITDAQYF. The CDR3 DNA follows: TGCAGCGTTTCGGGCAGGATCACAGATGCGCAGTATTTT. This chain links TRBV29-1 with TRBJ2-3; D not certain. Germline V gene data show CDR1 as SQVTM and CDR2 as ANQGSEA. The CDR3 has 13 amino acids.

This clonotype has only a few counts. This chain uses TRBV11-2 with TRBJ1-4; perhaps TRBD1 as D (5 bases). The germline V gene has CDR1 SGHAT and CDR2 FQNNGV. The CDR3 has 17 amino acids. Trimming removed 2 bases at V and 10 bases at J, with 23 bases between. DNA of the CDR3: TGTGCCAGCAGCTTAAAGCGGAGTAGGGGTTCGGGTCCAAAACTGTTTTTT. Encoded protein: CASSLKRSRGSGPKLFF.

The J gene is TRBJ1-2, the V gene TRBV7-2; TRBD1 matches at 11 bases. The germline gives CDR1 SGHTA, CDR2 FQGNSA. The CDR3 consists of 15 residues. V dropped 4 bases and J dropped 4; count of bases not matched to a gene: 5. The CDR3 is CASSSRDRGVYGYTF. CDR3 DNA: TGTGCCAGCAGCTCCCGGGACAGGGGGGTCTATGGCTACACCTTC.

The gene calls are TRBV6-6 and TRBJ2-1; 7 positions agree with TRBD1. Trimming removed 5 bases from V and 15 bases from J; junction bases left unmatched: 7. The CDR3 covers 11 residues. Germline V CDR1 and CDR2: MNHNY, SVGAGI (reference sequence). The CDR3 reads CASSLDRSSFF. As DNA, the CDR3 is TGTGCCAGCAGTCTGGACAGGAGTTCGTTCTTC.

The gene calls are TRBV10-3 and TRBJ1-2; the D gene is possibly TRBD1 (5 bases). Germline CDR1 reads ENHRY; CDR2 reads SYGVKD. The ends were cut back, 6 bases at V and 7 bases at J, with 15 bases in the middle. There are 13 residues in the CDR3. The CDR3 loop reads CAIRGDVRGGYTF. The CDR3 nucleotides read TGTGCCATCAGAGGGGACGTGAGAGGTGGCTACACCTTC.

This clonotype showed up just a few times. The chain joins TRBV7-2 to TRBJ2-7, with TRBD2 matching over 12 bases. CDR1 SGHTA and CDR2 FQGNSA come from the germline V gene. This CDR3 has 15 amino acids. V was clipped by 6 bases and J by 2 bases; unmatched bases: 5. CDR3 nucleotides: TGTGCCAGCAGAATACGGACTAGCGGGACCTACGAGCAGTACTTC. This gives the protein CASRIRTSGTYEQYF.

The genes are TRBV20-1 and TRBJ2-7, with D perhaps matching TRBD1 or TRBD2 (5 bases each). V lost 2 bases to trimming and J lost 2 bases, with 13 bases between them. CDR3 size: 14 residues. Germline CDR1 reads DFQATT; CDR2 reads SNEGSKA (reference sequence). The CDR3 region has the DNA TGCAGTGCTAGATCATTGAGGGGTGCCTACGAGCAGTACTTC. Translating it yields CSARSLRGAYEQYF.

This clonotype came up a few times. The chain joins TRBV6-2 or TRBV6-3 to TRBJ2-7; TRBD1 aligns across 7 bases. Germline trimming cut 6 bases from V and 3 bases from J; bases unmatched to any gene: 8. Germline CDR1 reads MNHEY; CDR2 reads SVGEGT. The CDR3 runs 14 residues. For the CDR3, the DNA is TGTGCCAGCAGGTCCAGGACAGGCCTCTACGAGCAGTACTTC. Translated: CASRSRTGLYEQYF.

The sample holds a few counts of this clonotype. This CDR3 is CASSLVPGTGDAVHYGYTF. The DNA of the CDR3 is TGTGCCAGCAGTTTAGTCCCTGGGACAGGGGACGCGGTCCACTATGGCTACACCTTC. The chain carries TRBV12-3 or TRBV12-4 and TRBJ1-2; 10 bases are shared with TRBD1. The ends lost 1 base at V and 3 bases at J; junction bases unmatched: 14. The CDR3 is 19 residues long.

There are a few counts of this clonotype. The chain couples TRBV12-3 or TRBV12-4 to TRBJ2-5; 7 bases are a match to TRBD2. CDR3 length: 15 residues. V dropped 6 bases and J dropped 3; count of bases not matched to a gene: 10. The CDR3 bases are TGTGCCAGCAGCGCGAACGGACTAGTTGAAGAGACCCAGTACTTC. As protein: CASSANGLVEETQYF.

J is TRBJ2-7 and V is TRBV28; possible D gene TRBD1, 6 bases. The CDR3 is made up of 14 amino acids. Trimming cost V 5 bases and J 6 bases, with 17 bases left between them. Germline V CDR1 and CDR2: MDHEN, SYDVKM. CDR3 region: CASSIDNRVSEQYF. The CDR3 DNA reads TGTGCCAGCAGTATCGACAACAGGGTGTCCGAGCAGTACTTC.

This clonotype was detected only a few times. CDR3 coding DNA: TGTGCCATCACTCCTGGGGACCCGTACAATGAGCAGTTCTTC. It codes for CAITPGDPYNEQFF. The V call is TRBV10-3, the J call TRBJ2-1; TRBD1 or TRBD2 may be the D gene (5 bases each). CDR3 length: 14 residues. CDR1 is ENHRY, CDR2 SYGVKD, per germline. V was trimmed by 7 bases and J by 4 bases, leaving 14 bases between them.

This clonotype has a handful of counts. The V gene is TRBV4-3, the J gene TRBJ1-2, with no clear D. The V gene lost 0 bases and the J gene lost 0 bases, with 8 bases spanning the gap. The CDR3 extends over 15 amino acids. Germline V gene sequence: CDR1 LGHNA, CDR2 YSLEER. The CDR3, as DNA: TGCGCCAGCAGCCAAGAAGTGAAAACTAACTATGGCTACACCTTC. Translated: CASSQEVKTNYGYTF.

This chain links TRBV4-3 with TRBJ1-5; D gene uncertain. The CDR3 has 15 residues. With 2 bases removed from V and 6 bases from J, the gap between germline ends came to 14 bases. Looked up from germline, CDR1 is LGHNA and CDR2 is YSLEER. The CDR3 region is CASSQNSRARQPQHF. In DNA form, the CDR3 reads TGCGCCAGCAGCCAAAATTCAAGGGCGCGTCAGCCCCAGCATTTT.

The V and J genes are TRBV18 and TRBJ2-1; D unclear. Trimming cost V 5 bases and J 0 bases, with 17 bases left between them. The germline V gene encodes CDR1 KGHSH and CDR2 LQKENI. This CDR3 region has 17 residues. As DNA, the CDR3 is TGTGCCAGCTCATCCCTCGCTGCCAGTATCTCCTACAATGAGCAGTTCTTC. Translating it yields CASSSLAASISYNEQFF.

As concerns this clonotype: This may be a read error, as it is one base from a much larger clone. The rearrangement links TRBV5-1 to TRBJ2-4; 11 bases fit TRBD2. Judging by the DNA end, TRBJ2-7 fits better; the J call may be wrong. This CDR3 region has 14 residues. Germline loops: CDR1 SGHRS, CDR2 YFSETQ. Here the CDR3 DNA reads TGCGCCAACAGCATAGCGGGGGGGCTCGTCGAGCAGTACTTC. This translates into CANSIAGGLVEQYF.

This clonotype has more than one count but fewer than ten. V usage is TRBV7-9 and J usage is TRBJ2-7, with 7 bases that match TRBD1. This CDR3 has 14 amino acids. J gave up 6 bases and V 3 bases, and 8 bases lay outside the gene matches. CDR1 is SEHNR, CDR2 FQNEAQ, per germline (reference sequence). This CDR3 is CASSFDRDGSEQYF. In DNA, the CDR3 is TGTGCCAGCAGCTTCGACAGGGATGGTTCCGAGCAGTACTTC.